This TCR beta chain derives from a study of cytomegalovirus exposure and HLA in healthy donors. Here immunoSEQ multiplex PCR was the method, and the copy in TCRdb shows in-frame clones only, minus some. The repertoire consists of 95,000 to 150,000 clones, with about nine tenths occurring once and the leading ten covering 2% to 2.5%. Germline-derived CDR1 and CDR2 are SGHAT and FQNNGV. The CDR3 totals 14 residues. The V end lost 1 base, the J end lost 8 bases, and 12 bases lay between the germline ends. Sequenced material: PBMCs. The sequence derives from a woman under 30 in good health and CMV-seronegative. This chain connects TRBV11-2 to TRBJ2-1; tentative D call: TRBD1 (5 bases). This chain's CDR3 is CASSLGSGWHEQFF. The CDR3 region has the DNA TGTGCCAGCAGCTTAGGATCAGGGTGGCATGAGCAGTTCTTC.